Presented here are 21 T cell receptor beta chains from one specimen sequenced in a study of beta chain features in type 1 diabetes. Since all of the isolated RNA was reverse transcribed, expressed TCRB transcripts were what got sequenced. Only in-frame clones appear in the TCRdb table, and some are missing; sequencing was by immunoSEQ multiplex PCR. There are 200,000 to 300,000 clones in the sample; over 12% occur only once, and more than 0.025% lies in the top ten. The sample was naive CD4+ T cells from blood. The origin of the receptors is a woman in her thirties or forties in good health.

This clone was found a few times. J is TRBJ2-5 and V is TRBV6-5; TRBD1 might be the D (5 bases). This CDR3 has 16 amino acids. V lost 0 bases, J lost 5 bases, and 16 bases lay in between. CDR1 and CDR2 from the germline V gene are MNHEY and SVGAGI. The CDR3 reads CASSYSIFQQGETQYF. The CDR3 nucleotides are TGTGCCAGCAGTTACTCGATCTTTCAGCAGGGTGAGACCCAGTACTTC.

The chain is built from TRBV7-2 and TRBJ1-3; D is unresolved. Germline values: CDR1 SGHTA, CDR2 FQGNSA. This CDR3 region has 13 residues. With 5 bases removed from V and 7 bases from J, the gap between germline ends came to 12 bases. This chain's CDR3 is CASSPNMQNTIYF. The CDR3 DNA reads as TGTGCCAGCAGCCCCAACATGCAGAACACCATATATTTT.

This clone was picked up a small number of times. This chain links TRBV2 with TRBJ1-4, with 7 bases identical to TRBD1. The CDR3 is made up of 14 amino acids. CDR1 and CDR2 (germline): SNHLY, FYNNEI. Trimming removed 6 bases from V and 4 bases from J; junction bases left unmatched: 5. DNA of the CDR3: TGTGCCAGCAGGGGGGACAGACTTAATGAAAAACTGTTTTTT. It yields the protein CASRGDRLNEKLFF. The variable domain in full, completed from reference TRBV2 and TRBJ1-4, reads EPEVTQTPSHQVTQMGQEVILRCVPISNHLYFYWYRQILGQKVEFLVSFYNNEISEKSEIFDDQFSVERPDGSNFTLKIRSTKLEDSAMYFCASRGDRLNEKLFFGSGTQLSVL.

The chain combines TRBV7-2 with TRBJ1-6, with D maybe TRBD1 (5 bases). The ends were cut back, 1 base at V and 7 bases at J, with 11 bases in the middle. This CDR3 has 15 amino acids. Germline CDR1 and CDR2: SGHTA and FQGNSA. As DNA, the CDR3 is TGTGCCAGCAGCTTAGGTCCAGGGAGGAATTCACCCCTCCACTTT. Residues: CASSLGPGRNSPLHF.

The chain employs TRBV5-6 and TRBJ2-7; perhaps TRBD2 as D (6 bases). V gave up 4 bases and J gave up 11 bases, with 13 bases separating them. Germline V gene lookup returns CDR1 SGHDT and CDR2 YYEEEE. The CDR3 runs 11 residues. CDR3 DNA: TGTGCCAGCAGCGCGGGACTCGATAAGTACTTC. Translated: CASSAGLDKYF.

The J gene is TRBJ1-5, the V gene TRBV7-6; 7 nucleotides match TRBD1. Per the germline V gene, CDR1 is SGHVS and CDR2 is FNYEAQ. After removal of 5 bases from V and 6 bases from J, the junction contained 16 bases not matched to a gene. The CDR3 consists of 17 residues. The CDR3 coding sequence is TGTGCCAGCAGCCCGAGGTTGGGAAGGGGGCTTGGTCAGCCCCAGCATTTT. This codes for CASSPRLGRGLGQPQHF.

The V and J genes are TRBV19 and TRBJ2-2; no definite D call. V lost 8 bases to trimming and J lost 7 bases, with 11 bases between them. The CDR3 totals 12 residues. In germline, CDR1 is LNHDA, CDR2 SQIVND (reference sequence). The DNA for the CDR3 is TGTGCCAGTCGAATGGTTAGCGGGGAGCTGTTTTTT. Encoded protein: CASRMVSGELFF. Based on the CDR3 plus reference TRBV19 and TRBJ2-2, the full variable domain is DGGITQSPKYLFRKEGQNVTLSCEQNLNHDAMYWYRQDPGQGLRLIYYSQIVNDFQKGDIAEGYSVSREKKESFPLTVTSAQKNPTAFYLCASRMVSGELFFGEGSRLTVL.

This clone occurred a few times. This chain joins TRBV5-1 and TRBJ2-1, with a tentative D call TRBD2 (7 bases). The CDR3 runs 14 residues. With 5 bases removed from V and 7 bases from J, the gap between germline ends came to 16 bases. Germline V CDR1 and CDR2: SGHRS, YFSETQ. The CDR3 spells CASSRGAGRNEQFF. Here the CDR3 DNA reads TGCGCCAGCAGTCGGGGGGCAGGTCGAAATGAGCAGTTCTTC.

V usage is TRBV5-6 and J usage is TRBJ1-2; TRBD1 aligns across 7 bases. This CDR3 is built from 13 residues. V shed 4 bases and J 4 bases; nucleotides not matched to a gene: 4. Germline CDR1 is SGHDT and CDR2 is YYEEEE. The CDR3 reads CASSETGIYGYTF. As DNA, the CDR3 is TGTGCCAGCAGCGAGACAGGGATCTATGGCTACACCTTC. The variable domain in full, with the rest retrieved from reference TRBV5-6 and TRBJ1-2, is DAGVTQSPTHLIKTRGQQVTLRCSPKSGHDTVSWYQQALGQGPQFIFQYYEEEERQRGNFPDRFSGHQFPNYSSELNVNALLLGDSALYLCASSETGIYGYTFGSGTRLTVV.

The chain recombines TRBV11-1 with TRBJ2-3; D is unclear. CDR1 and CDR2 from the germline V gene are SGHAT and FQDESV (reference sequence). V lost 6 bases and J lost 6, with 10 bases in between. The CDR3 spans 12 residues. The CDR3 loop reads CASRPTGDTQYF. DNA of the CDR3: TGTGCCAGCAGGCCGACCGGGGATACGCAGTATTTT.

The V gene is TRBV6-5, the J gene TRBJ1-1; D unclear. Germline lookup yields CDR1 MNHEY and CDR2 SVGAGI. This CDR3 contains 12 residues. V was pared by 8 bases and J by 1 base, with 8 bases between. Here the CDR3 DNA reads TGTGCCAGCGGAGGGCAGAACACTGAAGCTTTCTTT. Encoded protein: CASGGQNTEAFF.

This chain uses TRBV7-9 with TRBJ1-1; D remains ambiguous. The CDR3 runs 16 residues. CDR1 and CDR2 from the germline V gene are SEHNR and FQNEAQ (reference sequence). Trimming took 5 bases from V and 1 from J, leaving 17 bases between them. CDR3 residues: CASSPPPSRGNTEAFF. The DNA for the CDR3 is TGTGCCAGCAGCCCACCCCCGAGTCGAGGGAACACTGAAGCTTTCTTT.

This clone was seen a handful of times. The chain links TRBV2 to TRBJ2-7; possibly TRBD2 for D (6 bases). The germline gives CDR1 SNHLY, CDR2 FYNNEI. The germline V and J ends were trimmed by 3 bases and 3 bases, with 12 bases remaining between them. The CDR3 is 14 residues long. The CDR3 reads CASSEGGPGYEQYF. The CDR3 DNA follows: TGTGCCAGCAGTGAGGGGGGACCGGGCTACGAGCAGTACTTC.

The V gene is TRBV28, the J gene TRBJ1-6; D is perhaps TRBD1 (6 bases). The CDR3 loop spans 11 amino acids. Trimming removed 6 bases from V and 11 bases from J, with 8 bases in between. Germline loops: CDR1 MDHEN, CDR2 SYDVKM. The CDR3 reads CASRSGAPLHF. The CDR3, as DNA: TGTGCCAGCAGGTCAGGGGCACCCCTCCACTTT.

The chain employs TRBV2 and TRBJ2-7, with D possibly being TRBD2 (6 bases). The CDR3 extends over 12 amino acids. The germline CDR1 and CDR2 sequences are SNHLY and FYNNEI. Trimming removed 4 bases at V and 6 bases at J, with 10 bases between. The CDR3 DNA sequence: TGTGCCAGCAGTGTCGGGGGATCCGAGCAGTACTTC. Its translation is CASSVGGSEQYF. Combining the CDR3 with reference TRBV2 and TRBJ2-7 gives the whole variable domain EPEVTQTPSHQVTQMGQEVILRCVPISNHLYFYWYRQILGQKVEFLVSFYNNEISEKSEIFDDQFSVERPDGSNFTLKIRSTKLEDSAMYFCASSVGGSEQYFGPGTRLTVT.

CDR3 DNA: TGTGCCAGCAGCGGGGGGACTAGCGGGAGAACTAGCACAGATACGCAGTATTTT. Translated, it gives CASSGGTSGRTSTDTQYF. V is TRBV9 and J is TRBJ2-3, with 14 bases aligning to TRBD2. Trimming took 3 bases from V and 0 from J; bases not matched to a gene: 6. The CDR3 consists of 18 residues. Germline CDR1 is SGDLS and CDR2 is YYNGEE.

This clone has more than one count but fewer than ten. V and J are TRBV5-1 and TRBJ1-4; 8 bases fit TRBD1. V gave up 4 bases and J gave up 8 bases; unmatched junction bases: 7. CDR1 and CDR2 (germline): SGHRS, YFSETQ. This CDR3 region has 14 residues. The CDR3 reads CASSPGQGFEKLFF. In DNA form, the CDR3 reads TGCGCCAGCAGCCCTGGACAGGGCTTCGAAAAACTGTTTTTT.

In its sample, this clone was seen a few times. This CDR3 is CASSGQKQRNQPQHF. As DNA, the CDR3 is TGTGCCAGTAGTGGGCAGAAGCAGCGCAATCAGCCCCAGCATTTT. The chain combines TRBV19 with TRBJ1-5; unclear D gene. V lost 5 bases, J lost 2 bases, and 13 bases lay in between. Germline-derived CDR1 and CDR2 are LNHDA and SQIVND (reference sequence). CDR3 length: 15 residues.

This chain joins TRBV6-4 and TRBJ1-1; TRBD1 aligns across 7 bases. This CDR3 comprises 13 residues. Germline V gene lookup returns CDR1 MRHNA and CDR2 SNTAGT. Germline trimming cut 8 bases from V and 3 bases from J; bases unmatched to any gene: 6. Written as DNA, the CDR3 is TGTGCCAGCGGACAGGCTCGGGACACTGAAGCTTTCTTT. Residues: CASGQARDTEAFF.

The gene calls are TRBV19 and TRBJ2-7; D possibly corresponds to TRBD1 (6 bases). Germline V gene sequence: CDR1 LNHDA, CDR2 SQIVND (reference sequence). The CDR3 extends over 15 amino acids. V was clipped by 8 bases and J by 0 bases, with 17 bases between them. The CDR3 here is CASGHIQGGSYEQYF. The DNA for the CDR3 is TGTGCCAGTGGCCATATACAGGGTGGCTCCTACGAGCAGTACTTC.

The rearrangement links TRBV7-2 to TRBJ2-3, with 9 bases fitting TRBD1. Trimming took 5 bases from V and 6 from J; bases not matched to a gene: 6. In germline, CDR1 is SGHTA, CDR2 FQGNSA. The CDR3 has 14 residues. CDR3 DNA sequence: TGTGCCAGCAGCCGTCGGGACAGGGTTGATACGCAGTATTTT. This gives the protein CASSRRDRVDTQYF.